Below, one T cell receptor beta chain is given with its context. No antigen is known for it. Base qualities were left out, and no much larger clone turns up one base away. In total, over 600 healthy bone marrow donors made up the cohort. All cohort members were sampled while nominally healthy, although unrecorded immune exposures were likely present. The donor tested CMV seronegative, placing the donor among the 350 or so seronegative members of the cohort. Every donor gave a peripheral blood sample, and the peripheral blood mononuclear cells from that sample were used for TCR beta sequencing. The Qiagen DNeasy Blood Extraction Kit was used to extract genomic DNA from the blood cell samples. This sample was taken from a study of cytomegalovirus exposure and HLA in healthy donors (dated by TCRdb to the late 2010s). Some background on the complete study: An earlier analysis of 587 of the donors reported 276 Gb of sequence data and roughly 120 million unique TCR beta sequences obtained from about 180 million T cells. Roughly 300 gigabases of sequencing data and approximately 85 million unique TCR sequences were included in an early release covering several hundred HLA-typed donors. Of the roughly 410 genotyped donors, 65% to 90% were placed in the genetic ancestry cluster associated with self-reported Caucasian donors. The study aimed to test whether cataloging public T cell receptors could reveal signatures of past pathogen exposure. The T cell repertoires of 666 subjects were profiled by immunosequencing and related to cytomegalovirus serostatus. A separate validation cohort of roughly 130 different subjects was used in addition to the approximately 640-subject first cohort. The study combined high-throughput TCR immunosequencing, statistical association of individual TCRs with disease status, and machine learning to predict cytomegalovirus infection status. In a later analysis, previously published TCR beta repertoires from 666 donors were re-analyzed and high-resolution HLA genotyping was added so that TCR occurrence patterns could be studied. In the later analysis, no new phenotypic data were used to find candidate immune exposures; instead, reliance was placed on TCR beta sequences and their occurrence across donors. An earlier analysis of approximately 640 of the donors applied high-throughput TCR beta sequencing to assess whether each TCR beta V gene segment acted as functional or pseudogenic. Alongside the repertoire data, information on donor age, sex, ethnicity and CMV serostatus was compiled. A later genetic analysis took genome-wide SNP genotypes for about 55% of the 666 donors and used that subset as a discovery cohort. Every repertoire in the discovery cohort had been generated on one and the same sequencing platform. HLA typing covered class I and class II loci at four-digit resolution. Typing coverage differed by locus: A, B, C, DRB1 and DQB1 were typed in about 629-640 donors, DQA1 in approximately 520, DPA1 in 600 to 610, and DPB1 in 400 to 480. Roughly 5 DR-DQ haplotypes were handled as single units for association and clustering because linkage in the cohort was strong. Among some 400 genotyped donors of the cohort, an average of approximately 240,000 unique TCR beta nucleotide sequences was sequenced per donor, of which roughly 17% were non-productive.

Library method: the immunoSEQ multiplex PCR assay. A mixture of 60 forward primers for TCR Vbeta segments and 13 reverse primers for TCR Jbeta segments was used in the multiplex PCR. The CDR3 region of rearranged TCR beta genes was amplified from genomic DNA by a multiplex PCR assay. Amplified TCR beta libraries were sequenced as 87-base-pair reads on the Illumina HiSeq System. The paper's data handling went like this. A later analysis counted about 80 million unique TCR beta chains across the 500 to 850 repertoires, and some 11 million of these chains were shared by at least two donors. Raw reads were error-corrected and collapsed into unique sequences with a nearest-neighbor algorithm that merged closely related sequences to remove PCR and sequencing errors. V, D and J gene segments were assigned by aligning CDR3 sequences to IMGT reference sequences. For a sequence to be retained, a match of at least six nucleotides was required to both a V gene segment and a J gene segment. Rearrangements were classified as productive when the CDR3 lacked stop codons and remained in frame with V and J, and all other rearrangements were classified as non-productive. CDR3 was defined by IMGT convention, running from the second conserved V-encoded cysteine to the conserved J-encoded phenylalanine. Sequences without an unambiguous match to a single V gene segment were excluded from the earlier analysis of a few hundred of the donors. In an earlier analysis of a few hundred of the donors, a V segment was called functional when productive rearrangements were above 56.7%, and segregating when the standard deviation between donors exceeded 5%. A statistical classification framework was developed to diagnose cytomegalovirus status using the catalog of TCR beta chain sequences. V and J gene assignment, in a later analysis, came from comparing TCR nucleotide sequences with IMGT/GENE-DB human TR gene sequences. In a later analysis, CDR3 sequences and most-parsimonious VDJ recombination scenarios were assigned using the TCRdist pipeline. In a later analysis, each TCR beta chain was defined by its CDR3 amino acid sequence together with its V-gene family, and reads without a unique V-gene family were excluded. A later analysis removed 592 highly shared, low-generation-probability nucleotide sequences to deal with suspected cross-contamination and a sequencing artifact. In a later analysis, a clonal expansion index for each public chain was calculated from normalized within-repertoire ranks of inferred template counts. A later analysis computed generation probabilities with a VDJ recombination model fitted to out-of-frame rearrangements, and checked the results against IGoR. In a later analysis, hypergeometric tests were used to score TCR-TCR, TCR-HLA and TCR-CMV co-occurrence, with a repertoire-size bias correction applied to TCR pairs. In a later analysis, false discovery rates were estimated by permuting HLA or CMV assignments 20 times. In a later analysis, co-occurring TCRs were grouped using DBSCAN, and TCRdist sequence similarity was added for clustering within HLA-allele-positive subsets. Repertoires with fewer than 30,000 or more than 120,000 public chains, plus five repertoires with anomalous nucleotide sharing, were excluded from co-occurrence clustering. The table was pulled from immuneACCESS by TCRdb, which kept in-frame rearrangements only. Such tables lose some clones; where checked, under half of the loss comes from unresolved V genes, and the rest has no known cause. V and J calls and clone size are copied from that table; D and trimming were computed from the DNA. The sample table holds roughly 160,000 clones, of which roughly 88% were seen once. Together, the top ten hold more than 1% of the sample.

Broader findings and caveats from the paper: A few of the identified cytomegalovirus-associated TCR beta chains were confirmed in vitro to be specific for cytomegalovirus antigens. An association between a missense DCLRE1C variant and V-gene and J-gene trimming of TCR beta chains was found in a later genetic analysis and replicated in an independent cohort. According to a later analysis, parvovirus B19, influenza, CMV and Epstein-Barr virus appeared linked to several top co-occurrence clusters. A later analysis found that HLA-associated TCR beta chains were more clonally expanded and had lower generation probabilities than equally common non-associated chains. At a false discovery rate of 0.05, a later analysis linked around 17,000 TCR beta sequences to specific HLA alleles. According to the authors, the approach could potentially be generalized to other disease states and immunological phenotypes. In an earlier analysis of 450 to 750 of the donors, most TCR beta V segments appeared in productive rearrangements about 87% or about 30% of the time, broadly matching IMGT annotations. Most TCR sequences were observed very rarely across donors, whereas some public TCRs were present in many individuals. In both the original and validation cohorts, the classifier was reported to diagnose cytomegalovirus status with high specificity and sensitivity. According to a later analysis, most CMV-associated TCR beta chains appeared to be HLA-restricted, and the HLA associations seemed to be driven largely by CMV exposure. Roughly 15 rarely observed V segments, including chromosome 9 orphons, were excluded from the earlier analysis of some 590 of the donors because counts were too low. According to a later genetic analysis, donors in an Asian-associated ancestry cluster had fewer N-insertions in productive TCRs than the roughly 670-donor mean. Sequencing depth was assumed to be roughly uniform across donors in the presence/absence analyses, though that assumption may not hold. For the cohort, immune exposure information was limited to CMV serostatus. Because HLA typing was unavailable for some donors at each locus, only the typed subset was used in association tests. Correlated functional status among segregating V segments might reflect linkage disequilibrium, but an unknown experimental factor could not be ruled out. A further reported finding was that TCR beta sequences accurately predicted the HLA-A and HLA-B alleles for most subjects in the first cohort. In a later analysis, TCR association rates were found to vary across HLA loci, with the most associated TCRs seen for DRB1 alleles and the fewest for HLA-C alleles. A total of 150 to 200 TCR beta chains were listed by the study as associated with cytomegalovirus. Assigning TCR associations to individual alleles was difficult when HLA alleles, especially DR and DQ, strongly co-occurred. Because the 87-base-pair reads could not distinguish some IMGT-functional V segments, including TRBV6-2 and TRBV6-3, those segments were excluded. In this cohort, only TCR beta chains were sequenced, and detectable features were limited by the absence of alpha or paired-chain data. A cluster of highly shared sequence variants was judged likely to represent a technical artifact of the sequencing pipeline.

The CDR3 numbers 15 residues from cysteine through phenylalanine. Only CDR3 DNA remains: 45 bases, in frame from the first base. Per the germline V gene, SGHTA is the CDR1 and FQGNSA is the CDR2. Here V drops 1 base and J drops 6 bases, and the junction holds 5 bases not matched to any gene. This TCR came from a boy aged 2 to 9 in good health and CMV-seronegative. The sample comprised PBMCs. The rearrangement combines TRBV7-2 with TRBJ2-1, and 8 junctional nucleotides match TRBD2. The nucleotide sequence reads TGTGCCAGCAGCTTAGACGGGGGGGCCCCCAATGAGCAGTTCTTC. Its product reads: CASSLDGGAPNEQFF.